Listed here is a single T cell receptor (beta chain). Sequenced by immunoSEQ multiplex PCR; TCRdb stores in-frame clones only, minus some. The sample has a few hundred thousand clones, approximately 90% seen once. The data were obtained in a study of blood T cell repertoires in COVID-19. As for the study in general: PBMCs, B-cell-depleted T cells, or T cells were the source of the cDNA or gDNA that made up the material.

Trimming pared 2 bases from V and 1 base from J, leaving 8 bases between. Germline V gives CDR1 SGHNT, CDR2 YYREEE (reference sequence). This CDR3 contains 14 residues. The origin of this receptor is a man aged 25-40 years with acute or convalescent COVID-19. The V call is TRBV5-4, the J call TRBJ2-3, with D maybe TRBD1 (6 bases). The sample consisted of peripheral blood. The chain's CDR3 is CASSFKGGTDTQYF. The CDR3 region has the DNA TGTGCCAGCAGCTTTAAGGGGGGCACAGATACGCAGTATTTT.